This is a list of T cell receptor beta chains from one sample in a study of T cell responses to AZD1222 COVID-19 vaccine. Sequencing used immunoSEQ multiplex PCR; TCRdb keeps in-frame clones, though not all of them. The sample yields some 92,000 clones, around 90% seen once. The material sequenced was peripheral blood, taken on day 0 of AZD1222 vaccination. Every receptor here comes from an adult in good health. CDR3s include the opening cysteine and the closing phenylalanine or tryptophan. Each record gives: V gene, J gene, D gene, clone size, CDR3 length, CDR3 DNA, CDR3 protein. The D gene is left open where the match is weak. Only part of the rows carry a size: once, few, many, or a class if the clone is expanded.

>TRBV19|TRBJ1-6|-|-|17
TGTGCCAGTACCAAGGACAGCCTGGCGGTGTATAATTCACCCCTCCACTTT
CASTKDSLAVYNSPLHF
>TRBV19|TRBJ2-7|TRBD1|many|13
TGTGCCAGTAGTATAGGCCGAGACAGGGACCAGTACTTC
CASSIGRDRDQYF
>TRBV5-1|TRBJ2-2|TRBD1|-|16
TGCGCCAGCAGCTTGGTCGGACAGGGGAACACCGGGGAGCTGTTTTTT
CASSLVGQGNTGELFF
>TRBV14|TRBJ1-2|TRBD1|-|16
TGTGCCAGCAGCTACGTTCGGACAGGGGGCTCGGATGGCTACACCTTC
CASSYVRTGGSDGYTF
>TRBV2|TRBJ2-7|-|-|11
TGTGCCAGCATGGGGGGTTACGAGCAGTACTTC
CASMGGYEQYF
>TRBV10-1|TRBJ1-5|-|-|13
TGCGCCAGCAGTGCCAGGAGCAATCAGCCCCAGCATTTT
CASSARSNQPQHF
>TRBV5-4|TRBJ1-5|-|-|17
TGTGCCAGCAGCTTGGGTGGAGGGCTTACCAGCGGTCAGCCCCAGCATTTT
CASSLGGGLTSGQPQHF
>TRBV29-1|TRBJ1-1|TRBD1|-|12
TGCAGCGTCCGACAGGGGGCGGCTGAAGCTTTCTTT
CSVRQGAAEAFF
>TRBV19|TRBJ2-6|-|once|16
TGTGCCAGTAGTAGGGGACCCCGATCTGGGGCCAACGTCCTGACTTTC
CASSRGPRSGANVLTF
>TRBV18|TRBJ2-5|-|-|14
TGTGCCAGCTCACCCCGAGGGGGGCAAGAGACCCAGTACTTC
CASSPRGGQETQYF
>TRBV28|TRBJ2-7|TRBD2|-|15
TGTGCCAGCAGTGAGTCTAGCGGGTTATCCTACGAGCAGTACTTC
CASSESSGLSYEQYF
>TRBV24-1|TRBJ2-3|TRBD1|-|16
TGTGCCACCAGTGATGGGGACAGGGTCGCCCGAGATACGCAGTATTTT
CATSDGDRVARDTQYF
>TRBV25-1|TRBJ2-1|-|-|14
TGTGCCAGCAGTGGAGGGTGGGACTACAATGAGCAGTTCTTC
CASSGGWDYNEQFF
>TRBV10-3|TRBJ1-2|TRBD1|-|16
TGTGCCATCAGTGACGGGACAGGGACAACGAGGTATGGCTACACCTTC
CAISDGTGTTRYGYTF
>TRBV5-4|TRBJ1-2|-|-|14
TGTGCCAGCAGCCCGCCGACTTCTAACTATGGCTACACCTTC
CASSPPTSNYGYTF
>TRBV6-2/TRBV6-3|TRBJ2-3|TRBD1|-|15
TGTGCCAGCAGTGACAGGACAGGGGGCGGGGATACGCAGTATTTT
CASSDRTGGGDTQYF
>TRBV27|TRBJ1-1|TRBD1|-|17
TGTGCCAGCAGTTTAAGGTTCTCAGGCAGGGGGGTCACTGAAGCTTTCTTT
CASSLRFSGRGVTEAFF
>TRBV7-8|TRBJ1-6|TRBD1|-|16
TGTGCCAGCAGCTTAGAGAAGACAGGGGTCAATTCACCCCTCCACTTT
CASSLEKTGVNSPLHF
>TRBV11-3|TRBJ2-7|TRBD2|-|15
TGTGCCAGCAGCTCAGGGGCTAGCGGGGCCTACGAGCAGTACTTC
CASSSGASGAYEQYF
>TRBV27|TRBJ1-4|-|-|15
TGTGCCAGCAGTTACCGAGGTTCCGGGAGTGAAAAACTGTTTTTT
CASSYRGSGSEKLFF
>TRBV27|TRBJ1-2|-|-|14
TGTGCCAGCAGTTTACAGGGGTATAACTATGGCTACACCTTC
CASSLQGYNYGYTF
>TRBV2|TRBJ1-2|-|-|13
TGTGCCAGCAGTGGGGAGGGTTACTATGGCTACACCTTC
CASSGEGYYGYTF
>TRBV5-4|TRBJ1-5|-|-|14
TGTGCCAGCAGCTTAGCAGGGGCGGAACAGCCCCAGCATTTT
CASSLAGAEQPQHF
>TRBV3-1/TRBV3-2|TRBJ1-2|-|-|14
TGTGCCAGCACCCCCGACGGGCTTGACTATGGCTACACCTTC
CASTPDGLDYGYTF
>TRBV21-1|TRBJ1-3|-|once|16
TGTGCCAGCTTTGCCACCGTCCACTGCTCTGGAAACACCATATATTTT
CASFATVHCSGNTIYF
>TRBV5-1|TRBJ2-1|-|-|11
TGCGCCAGCAGCTTGGATTATGAGCAGTTCTTC
CASSLDYEQFF
>TRBV4-2|TRBJ2-5|-|-|17
TGTGCCAGCAGCCAAGATAGCGGCGGGACTCCTCAAGAGACCCAGTACTTC
CASSQDSGGTPQETQYF
>TRBV4-1|TRBJ2-7|-|-|14
TGCGCCAGCAGCCAAGCCGGACACTCCTACGAGCAGTACTTC
CASSQAGHSYEQYF
>TRBV3-1/TRBV3-2|TRBJ2-7|TRBD2|-|15
TGTGCCACGAGCCTCTTAGCGGGAGTGACCTACGAGCAGTACTTC
CATSLLAGVTYEQYF
>TRBV27|TRBJ1-2|-|-|11
TGTGCCAGCGGACGGCACTATGGCTACACCTTC
CASGRHYGYTF
>TRBV18|TRBJ2-5|-|-|15
TGTGCCAGCTCACCATCGGGGCTAGGGGAAGAGACCCAGTACTTC
CASSPSGLGEETQYF
>TRBV4-1|TRBJ1-1|-|-|14
TGCGCCAGCAGCCGGAAGAGCGTGGACAGTGAAGCTTTCTTT
CASSRKSVDSEAFF
>TRBV29-1|TRBJ1-2|-|-|16
TGCAGCGTTGAAATCGGGCGGGAGGGACTGGGCTATGGCTACACCTTC
CSVEIGREGLGYGYTF
>TRBV19|TRBJ1-5|TRBD1|-|14
TGTGCCAGTACCTCCGGACAGGGGAATCAGCCCCAGCATTTT
CASTSGQGNQPQHF
>TRBV30|TRBJ1-5|-|-|12
TGTGCCTGGAGTAACCAGGATCAGCCCCAGCATTTT
CAWSNQDQPQHF
>TRBV2|TRBJ2-5|TRBD1|-|14
TGTGCCAGCAGCCCGGGACAGCCACAAGAGACCCAGTACTTC
CASSPGQPQETQYF
>TRBV12-5|TRBJ2-7|TRBD2|-|13
TGTGCTACCGGCGGGGGGGGTCCCTACGAGCAGTACTTC
CATGGGGPYEQYF
>TRBV21-1|TRBJ2-3|-|-|15
TGTGCCAGCAGCAAAGGGTGGGGGCAGGCAGATACGCAGTATTTT
CASSKGWGQADTQYF
>TRBV7-2|TRBJ1-6|TRBD1|-|14
TGTGCCAGCAGACGGGACAGAGTAAATTCACCCCTCCACTTT
CASRRDRVNSPLHF
>TRBV7-2|TRBJ2-7|-|-|11
TGTGCCAGCAGCTTGGGAGACGAGCAGTACTTC
CASSLGDEQYF
>TRBV27|TRBJ1-4|-|-|15
TGTGCCAGCAGTTTATCTCGGCAGGCTAATGAAAAACTGTTTTTT
CASSLSRQANEKLFF
>TRBV4-2|TRBJ1-2|TRBD1|-|14
TGTGCCAGCAGCCAAAAGCGGACAGGGCATGGCTACACCTTC
CASSQKRTGHGYTF
>TRBV13|TRBJ2-3|-|-|15
TGTGCCAGCAGCTTCCAGGGACCATTACGGGATACGCAGTATTTT
CASSFQGPLRDTQYF
>TRBV7-3|TRBJ2-1|-|-|16
TGTGCCAGCAGCCCCCCTAGCGCAAGCTCCTACAATGAGCAGTTCTTC
CASSPPSASSYNEQFF
>TRBV19|TRBJ1-5|-|-|13
TGTGCCAGTAGTATCCAGGGGTGGCAGCCCCAGCATTTT
CASSIQGWQPQHF
>TRBV27|TRBJ1-5|-|-|15
TGTGCCAGCAGTTTTCGTGGCGTCAGCAATCAGCCCCAGCATTTT
CASSFRGVSNQPQHF
>TRBV11-2|TRBJ1-1|-|-|15
TGTGCCAGCAGCTTAGAGGGACGCAGGTTCACTGAAGCTTTCTTT
CASSLEGRRFTEAFF
>TRBV28|TRBJ1-4|TRBD1|-|14
TGTGCCAGCAGTTTTAGGGACAGAGTAGGAAAACTGTTTTTT
CASSFRDRVGKLFF
>TRBV7-9|TRBJ2-7|TRBD1|few|13
TGTGCCAGCAGTCCCCGACAGGGTGGCGAGCAGTACTTC
CASSPRQGGEQYF
>TRBV4-2|TRBJ2-7|-|-|14
TGTGCCAGCAGCCAAGATTCTGTGCAGTCCGAGCAGTACTTC
CASSQDSVQSEQYF
>TRBV18|TRBJ2-5|-|-|16
TGTGCCAGCTCACAACCGGGCCTAGGGGGGGATGAGACCCAGTACTTC
CASSQPGLGGDETQYF
>TRBV2|TRBJ1-5|-|-|15
TGTGCCAGCAGGGGTATTAGGGGCCGAAATCAGCCCCAGCATTTT
CASRGIRGRNQPQHF
>TRBV12-3/TRBV12-4|TRBJ1-6|-|-|13
TGTGCCAGCAGTTCCCAGGGACTTTCACCCCTCCACTTT
CASSSQGLSPLHF
>TRBV2|TRBJ1-3|-|-|18
TGTGCCAGCAGTGAACGGTACGAATCTCAGAGCTCTGGAAACACCATATATTTT
CASSERYESQSSGNTIYF